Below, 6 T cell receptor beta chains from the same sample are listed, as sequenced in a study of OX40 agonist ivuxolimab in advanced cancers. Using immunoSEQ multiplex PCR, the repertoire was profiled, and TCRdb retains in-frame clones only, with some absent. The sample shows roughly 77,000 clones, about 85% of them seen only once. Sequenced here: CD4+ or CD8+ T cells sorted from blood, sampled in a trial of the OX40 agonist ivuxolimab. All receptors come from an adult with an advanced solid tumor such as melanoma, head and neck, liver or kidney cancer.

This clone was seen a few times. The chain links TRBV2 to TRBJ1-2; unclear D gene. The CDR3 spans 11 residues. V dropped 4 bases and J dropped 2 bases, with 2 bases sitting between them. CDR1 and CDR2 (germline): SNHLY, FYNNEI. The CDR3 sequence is CASSANYGYTF. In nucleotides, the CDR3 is TGTGCCAGCAGTGCAAACTATGGCTACACCTTC.

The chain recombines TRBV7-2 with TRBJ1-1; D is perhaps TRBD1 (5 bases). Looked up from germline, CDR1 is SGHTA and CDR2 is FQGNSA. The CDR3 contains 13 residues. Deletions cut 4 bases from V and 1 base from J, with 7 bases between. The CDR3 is CASSSTGNTEAFF. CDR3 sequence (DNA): TGTGCCAGCAGCTCAACAGGGAACACTGAAGCTTTCTTT.

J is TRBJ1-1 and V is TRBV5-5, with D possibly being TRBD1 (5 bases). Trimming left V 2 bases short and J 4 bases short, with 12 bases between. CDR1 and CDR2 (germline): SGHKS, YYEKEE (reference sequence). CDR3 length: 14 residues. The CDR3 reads CASSFQGVGTEAFF. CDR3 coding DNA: TGTGCCAGCAGCTTTCAGGGCGTTGGCACTGAAGCTTTCTTT.

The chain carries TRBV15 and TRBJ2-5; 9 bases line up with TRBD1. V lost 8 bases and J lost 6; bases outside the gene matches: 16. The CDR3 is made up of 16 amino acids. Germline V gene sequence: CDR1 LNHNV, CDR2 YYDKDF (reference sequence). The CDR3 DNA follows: TGTGCCACCGGAGACGGGGGACAGGGTTGGGCAAAGACCCAGTACTTC. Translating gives CATGDGGQGWAKTQYF.

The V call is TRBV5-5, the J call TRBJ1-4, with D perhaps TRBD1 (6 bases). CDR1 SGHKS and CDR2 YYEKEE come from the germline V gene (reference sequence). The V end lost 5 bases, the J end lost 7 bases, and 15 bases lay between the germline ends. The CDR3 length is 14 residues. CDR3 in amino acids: CASSKQGGAEKLFF. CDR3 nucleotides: TGTGCCAGCAGTAAACAGGGAGGAGCTGAAAAACTGTTTTTT.

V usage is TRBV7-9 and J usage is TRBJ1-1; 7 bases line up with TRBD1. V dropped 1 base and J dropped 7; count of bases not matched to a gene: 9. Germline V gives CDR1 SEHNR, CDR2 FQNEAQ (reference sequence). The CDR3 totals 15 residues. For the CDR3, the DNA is TGTGCCAGCAGCTTAGAGATCGACAGGGCGGGTGAAGCTTTCTTT. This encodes CASSLEIDRAGEAFF.